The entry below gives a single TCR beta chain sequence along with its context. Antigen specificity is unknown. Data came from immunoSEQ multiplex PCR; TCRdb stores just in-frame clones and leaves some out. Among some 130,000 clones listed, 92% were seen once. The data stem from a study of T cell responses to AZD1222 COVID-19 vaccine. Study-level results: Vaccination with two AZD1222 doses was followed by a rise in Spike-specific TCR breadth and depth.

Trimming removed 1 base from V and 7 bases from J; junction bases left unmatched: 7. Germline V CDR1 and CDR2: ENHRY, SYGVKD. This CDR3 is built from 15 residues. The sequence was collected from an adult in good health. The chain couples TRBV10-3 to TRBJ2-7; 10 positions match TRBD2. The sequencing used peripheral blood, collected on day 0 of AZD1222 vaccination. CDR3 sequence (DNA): TGTGCCATCAGTGAGTACCTAGCGGGAGAAAGTGAGCAGTACTTC. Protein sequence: CAISEYLAGESEQYF.